Here is one T cell receptor beta chain with its context. No antigen is known for it. The entry originates in a study of cytomegalovirus exposure and HLA in healthy donors. Researchers ran the PCR with 60 Vbeta and 13 Jbeta primers. Repertoires were generated with immunoSEQ multiplex PCR, while TCRdb's copy carries only in-frame clones and drops some. The sample data list 100,000 to 150,000 clones. Findings and limits, study-wide: As a later analysis revealed, most CMV-associated TCR beta chains appeared HLA-restricted. Listed as cytomegalovirus-associated were more than 150 TCR beta chains.

The V gene lost 5 bases and the J gene lost 6 bases, with 19 bases spanning the gap. From germline, CDR1 is LNHDA and CDR2 SQIVND (reference sequence). CDR3 size: 16 residues. V gene TRBV19 combines with J gene TRBJ2-2; D remains unclear. The sample was PBMCs. This clonotype was obtained from a woman in her thirties or forties in good health and CMV-seropositive. CDR3 bases: TGTGCCAGTAGTGCGCACACGGAGCTGCTGGCCGGGGAGCTGTTTTTT. Its translation is CASSAHTELLAGELFF.